Described below is a single T cell receptor (beta chain) sequence and its context. Its target is not known. This sample is part of a study of T cell responses to AZD1222 COVID-19 vaccine. Overall study findings and caveats: Clonal diversity was possibly underestimated; the donors were predominantly white British and more often female. The breadth and depth of Spike-specific TCRs increased once two AZD1222 doses had been given. Scientists sampled the repertoires only once the peak T cell response had passed.

Libraries were prepared by immunoSEQ multiplex PCR; TCRdb keeps only in-frame clonotypes and omits some of them. In the table there are 100,000 to 150,000 clones, roughly 88% of which are singletons. The CDR3 sequence is 14 residues long. V lost 3 bases, J lost 4 bases, and 12 bases lay in between. Per the germline V gene, CDR1 is MGHDK and CDR2 is SYGVNS. The source is an adult who received the AZD1222 COVID-19 vaccine. The chain combines TRBV25-1 with TRBJ2-5; D uncertain. Material: peripheral blood, obtained 28 days after the second AZD1222 dose. The CDR3 sequence: CASSDSRLRETQYF. In nucleotides, the CDR3 is TGTGCCAGCAGTGACAGCCGGTTAAGAGAGACCCAGTACTTC.